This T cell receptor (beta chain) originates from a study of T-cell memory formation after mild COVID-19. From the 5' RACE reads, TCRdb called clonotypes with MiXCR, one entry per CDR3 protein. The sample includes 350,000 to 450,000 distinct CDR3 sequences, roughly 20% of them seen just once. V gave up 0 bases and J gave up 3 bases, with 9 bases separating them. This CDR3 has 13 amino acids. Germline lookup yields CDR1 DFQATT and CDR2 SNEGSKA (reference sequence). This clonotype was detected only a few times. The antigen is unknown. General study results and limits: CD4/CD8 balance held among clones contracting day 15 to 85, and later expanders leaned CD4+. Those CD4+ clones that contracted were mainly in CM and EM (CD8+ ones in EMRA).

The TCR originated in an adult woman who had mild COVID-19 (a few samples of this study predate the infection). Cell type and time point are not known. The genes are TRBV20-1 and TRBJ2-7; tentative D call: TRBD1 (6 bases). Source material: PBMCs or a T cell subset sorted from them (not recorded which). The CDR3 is CSARDLGGYEQYF. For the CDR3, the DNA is TGCAGTGCTAGAGATTTAGGGGGCTACGAGCAGTACTTC.